These T cell receptor beta chains were read from a single sample in a study of post-analysis software for immune sequencing data. TCRdb ran MiXCR on the PCR reads and lists one entry per CDR3 protein. There are about 680,000 distinct CDR3 sequences in the sample; about 60% occur only once, and about 11% lies in the top ten. Material: blood. The receptors here all came from a girl aged 2 to 10 with multiple sclerosis. Both conserved end residues are part of each CDR3. The order of the fields is J gene, V gene, D gene, clone size, CDR3 length, CDR3 DNA, CDR3 protein. D genes are given only for firm matches. Rows may omit the clone size; those that give it use once, few, many or a size class.

j_gene: TRBJ2-7
v_gene: TRBV5-5
d_gene: TRBD1
abundance: .
len: 14
CDR3nt: TGTGCCAGCAGCGGGACAGGATCCCGCTACGAGCAGTACTTC
CDR3aa: CASSGTGSRYEQYF

j_gene: TRBJ2-4
v_gene: TRBV2
d_gene: TRBD2
abundance: few
len: 16
CDR3nt: TGTGCCAGCAGGGAGGGACTAGCGGAGAAGAGGTACATTCAGTACTTC
CDR3aa: CASREGLAEKRYIQYF

j_gene: TRBJ2-3
v_gene: TRBV5-1
d_gene: TRBD1
abundance: once
len: 16
CDR3nt: TGCGCCAGCAGCTCCCGGACAGGTCGTCGGACAGATACGCAGTATTTT
CDR3aa: CASSSRTGRRTDTQYF

j_gene: TRBJ2-7
v_gene: TRBV3-1
d_gene: TRBD2
abundance: many
len: 14
CDR3nt: TGTGCCAGCAGCCGGACTAGCGGCTCCTACGAGCAGTACTTC
CDR3aa: CASSRTSGSYEQYF

j_gene: TRBJ1-5
v_gene: TRBV19
d_gene: .
abundance: .
len: 14
CDR3nt: TGTGCCAGTAGGGGGGCGCGGGGCAATCAGCCCCAGCATTTT
CDR3aa: CASRGARGNQPQHF

j_gene: TRBJ2-3
v_gene: TRBV7-9
d_gene: TRBD2
abundance: few
len: 16
CDR3nt: TGTGCCAGCAGCTTAACTAGCGGGAGAGTTACAGATACGCAGTATTTT
CDR3aa: CASSLTSGRVTDTQYF

j_gene: TRBJ1-2
v_gene: TRBV5-1
d_gene: TRBD1
abundance: once
len: 14
CDR3nt: TGCGCCAGCAGCTTAGGACAGGGGATCTTTGGCTACACCTTC
CDR3aa: CASSLGQGIFGYTF

j_gene: TRBJ2-1
v_gene: TRBV4-1
d_gene: .
abundance: few
len: 14
CDR3nt: TGCGCCAGCAGCCAAAGTAACAGTTACAATGAGCAGTTCTTC
CDR3aa: CASSQSNSYNEQFF

j_gene: TRBJ2-1
v_gene: TRBV7-9
d_gene: TRBD2
abundance: .
len: 17
CDR3nt: TGTGCCAGCAGCTTCCCTGGGAGTAGCGGGAGGTACAATGAGCAGTTCTTC
CDR3aa: CASSFPGSSGRYNEQFF

j_gene: TRBJ2-7
v_gene: TRBV10-3
d_gene: TRBD2
abundance: few
len: 18
CDR3nt: TGTGCCACAAGAACAAACTTACCGACTAGCGGGAGGTTCTACGAGCAGTACTTC
CDR3aa: CATRTNLPTSGRFYEQYF

j_gene: TRBJ2-3
v_gene: TRBV7-9
d_gene: TRBD2
abundance: .
len: 16
CDR3nt: TGTGCCAGCAGCTCCTACCGGGAGGGTAGCACAGATACGCAGTATTTT
CDR3aa: CASSSYREGSTDTQYF

j_gene: TRBJ2-6
v_gene: TRBV6-1
d_gene: .
abundance: .
len: 17
CDR3nt: TGTGCCGGCACCACCGGGGGCAGGGCGTCCGGGGCCAACGTCCTGACTTTC
CDR3aa: CAGTTGGRASGANVLTF

j_gene: TRBJ2-7
v_gene: TRBV5-5
d_gene: TRBD2
abundance: once
len: 19
CDR3nt: TGTGCCAGCAGCGGCAGACCGGGACTAGCGGCGACAACGAGGGAAGAGCAGTACTTC
CDR3aa: CASSGRPGLAATTREEQYF

j_gene: TRBJ2-7
v_gene: TRBV7-9
d_gene: .
abundance: few
len: 13
CDR3nt: TGTGCCAGCAGCTTAGGAGGGGACAACGAGCAGTACTTC
CDR3aa: CASSLGGDNEQYF

j_gene: TRBJ1-2
v_gene: TRBV12-3/TRBV12-4
d_gene: .
abundance: .
len: 13
CDR3nt: TGTGCCAGCAGTTTAAGGGGAACGGATGGCTACACCTTC
CDR3aa: CASSLRGTDGYTF

j_gene: TRBJ2-7
v_gene: TRBV6-5
d_gene: .
abundance: .
len: 13
CDR3nt: TGTGCCAGCAGTTTAAGGGCTTCCTACGAGCAGTACTTC
CDR3aa: CASSLRASYEQYF

j_gene: TRBJ2-1
v_gene: TRBV7-9
d_gene: TRBD2
abundance: .
len: 15
CDR3nt: TGTGCCAGCAGCTTAGAGAACCCGGGGAGGGATGAGCAGTTCTTC
CDR3aa: CASSLENPGRDEQFF

j_gene: TRBJ2-2
v_gene: TRBV5-1
d_gene: .
abundance: .
len: 15
CDR3nt: TGCGCCAGCCAAGTCTCAGGGGCACACACCGGGGAGCTGTTTTTT
CDR3aa: CASQVSGAHTGELFF

j_gene: TRBJ1-1
v_gene: TRBV7-2
d_gene: .
abundance: once
len: 17
CDR3nt: TGTGCCAGCAGCCCAGTGGGGGCAGGCCCTCGGGACACTGAAGCTTTCTTT
CDR3aa: CASSPVGAGPRDTEAFF

j_gene: TRBJ2-7
v_gene: TRBV5-1
d_gene: TRBD2
abundance: .
len: 16
CDR3nt: TGCGCCAGCAGCTTGGGTAAGGCGGGAGGGCCCCACGAGCAGTACTTC
CDR3aa: CASSLGKAGGPHEQYF

j_gene: TRBJ2-7
v_gene: TRBV4-3
d_gene: .
abundance: .
len: 13
CDR3nt: TGCGCCAGCAGCCAAAGGACCTCGTACGAGCAGTACTTC
CDR3aa: CASSQRTSYEQYF

j_gene: TRBJ1-6
v_gene: TRBV7-2
d_gene: TRBD1
abundance: .
len: 14
CDR3nt: TGTGCCAGCAGCTGGGGGACAGTAGGGGCACCCCTCCACTTT
CDR3aa: CASSWGTVGAPLHF

j_gene: TRBJ1-5
v_gene: TRBV5-1
d_gene: .
abundance: .
len: 14
CDR3nt: TGCGCCAGCAGCCCAGGACAGTACAATCAGCCCCAGCATTTT
CDR3aa: CASSPGQYNQPQHF

j_gene: TRBJ2-3
v_gene: TRBV4-3
d_gene: .
abundance: few
len: 15
CDR3nt: TGCGCCAGCAGCCAAGATGGAGGGCTCACAGATACGCAGTATTTT
CDR3aa: CASSQDGGLTDTQYF

j_gene: TRBJ1-2
v_gene: TRBV2
d_gene: .
abundance: .
len: 13
CDR3nt: TGTGCCAGCAGTGTACGGGGGGTCTATGGCTACACCTTC
CDR3aa: CASSVRGVYGYTF

j_gene: TRBJ2-5
v_gene: TRBV9
d_gene: .
abundance: .
len: 14
CDR3nt: TGTGCCAGCAGCGTAGATACAGCCCAAGAGACCCAGTACTTC
CDR3aa: CASSVDTAQETQYF

j_gene: TRBJ1-2
v_gene: TRBV29-1
d_gene: TRBD1
abundance: .
len: 13
CDR3nt: TGCAGCGTTTCCCGACAGGGTCAATATGGCTACACCTTC
CDR3aa: CSVSRQGQYGYTF

j_gene: TRBJ2-7
v_gene: TRBV20-1
d_gene: .
abundance: .
len: 12
CDR3nt: TGCAGTGCTAGAGGACAGCTCTACGAGCAGTACTTC
CDR3aa: CSARGQLYEQYF

j_gene: TRBJ2-1
v_gene: TRBV20-1
d_gene: .
abundance: .
len: 13
CDR3nt: TGCAGTGCCTTCGGCAGGGGATACAATGAGCAGTTCTTC
CDR3aa: CSAFGRGYNEQFF

j_gene: TRBJ2-7
v_gene: TRBV29-1
d_gene: .
abundance: .
len: 12
CDR3nt: TGCAGCGTTCGGGGGACGGAGGACGAGCAGTACTTC
CDR3aa: CSVRGTEDEQYF

j_gene: TRBJ2-7
v_gene: TRBV30
d_gene: .
abundance: .
len: 13
CDR3nt: TGTGCCTGGAGTCGAGGTCCTGCCTACGAGCAGTACTTC
CDR3aa: CAWSRGPAYEQYF

j_gene: TRBJ1-2
v_gene: TRBV7-2
d_gene: .
abundance: .
len: 12
CDR3nt: TGTGCCAGCAGCATAACAGGAGTTGGCTACACCTTC
CDR3aa: CASSITGVGYTF

j_gene: TRBJ2-3
v_gene: TRBV7-2
d_gene: TRBD1
abundance: .
len: 15
CDR3nt: TGTGCCAGCAGCGGGACAGGGGGCGCGGGGGATACGCAGTATTTT
CDR3aa: CASSGTGGAGDTQYF

j_gene: TRBJ2-7
v_gene: TRBV12-3/TRBV12-4
d_gene: TRBD1
abundance: few
len: 16
CDR3nt: TGTGCCAGCAGCTCTACCCCGGGACAGGGGGCCTACGAGCAGTACTTC
CDR3aa: CASSSTPGQGAYEQYF

j_gene: TRBJ2-1
v_gene: TRBV5-1
d_gene: TRBD2
abundance: .
len: 15
CDR3nt: TGCGCCAGCAGCTCGGGACTAGCGGTGGGCAATGAGCAGTTCTTC
CDR3aa: CASSSGLAVGNEQFF

j_gene: TRBJ1-1
v_gene: TRBV13
d_gene: .
abundance: .
len: 16
CDR3nt: TGTGCCAGCAGCTTATGCCCCCTTACAGGGACCACTGAAGCTTTCTTT
CDR3aa: CASSLCPLTGTTEAFF

j_gene: TRBJ2-1
v_gene: TRBV29-1
d_gene: TRBD2
abundance: .
len: 15
CDR3nt: TGCAGCGTTGAATATAGCGGGCTCACCTACAATGAGCAGTTCTTC
CDR3aa: CSVEYSGLTYNEQFF

j_gene: TRBJ1-2
v_gene: TRBV3-1
d_gene: TRBD1
abundance: .
len: 15
CDR3nt: TGTGCCAGCAGCCGGTGGGACAGGGGCGGCTATGGCTACACCTTC
CDR3aa: CASSRWDRGGYGYTF

j_gene: TRBJ2-7
v_gene: TRBV20-1
d_gene: TRBD2
abundance: .
len: 14
CDR3nt: TGCAGTGCTAGAGAAAGCGGGAGAGTAAATGAGCAGTACTTC
CDR3aa: CSARESGRVNEQYF

j_gene: TRBJ2-7
v_gene: TRBV4-1
d_gene: .
abundance: few
len: 14
CDR3nt: TGCGCCAGCAGCCAAGATTTAGGGGGGAGCGAGCAGTACTTC
CDR3aa: CASSQDLGGSEQYF

j_gene: TRBJ2-5
v_gene: TRBV6-5
d_gene: .
abundance: .
len: 18
CDR3nt: TGTGCCAGCAGTTACTCGGGGAACGTCTTTGGCGGCCAAGAGACCCAGTACTTC
CDR3aa: CASSYSGNVFGGQETQYF

j_gene: TRBJ2-7
v_gene: TRBV5-1
d_gene: .
abundance: .
len: 13
CDR3nt: TGCGCCAGCAGCCCCGGACGGGTCTACGAGCAGTACTTC
CDR3aa: CASSPGRVYEQYF

j_gene: TRBJ2-5
v_gene: TRBV29-1
d_gene: .
abundance: few
len: 13
CDR3nt: TGCAGCGTTGACTCCGCAGGGAAAGAGACCCAGTACTTC
CDR3aa: CSVDSAGKETQYF

j_gene: TRBJ1-4
v_gene: TRBV3-1
d_gene: .
abundance: .
len: 14
CDR3nt: TGTGCCAGCAGCCACGGCTCAACTAATGAAAAACTGTTTTTT
CDR3aa: CASSHGSTNEKLFF

j_gene: TRBJ2-1
v_gene: TRBV5-1
d_gene: TRBD1
abundance: once
len: 16
CDR3nt: TGCGCCAGCAGCTTGGAGGGTTTAGGACAGGGCCATGAGCAGTTCTTC
CDR3aa: CASSLEGLGQGHEQFF

j_gene: TRBJ2-5
v_gene: TRBV7-2
d_gene: .
abundance: few
len: 15
CDR3nt: TGTGCCAGCAGACACCCCGGGACTTCGGAAGAGACCCAGTACTTC
CDR3aa: CASRHPGTSEETQYF

j_gene: TRBJ2-3
v_gene: TRBV6-1
d_gene: .
abundance: .
len: 14
CDR3nt: TGTGCCAGCAGTGAAACACTAGCTTCAGATACGCAGTATTTT
CDR3aa: CASSETLASDTQYF

j_gene: TRBJ2-1
v_gene: TRBV20-1
d_gene: .
abundance: .
len: 13
CDR3nt: TGCAGTGCTAGAGATCGGGGTTTTAGGGAGCAGTTCTTC
CDR3aa: CSARDRGFREQFF

j_gene: TRBJ2-3
v_gene: TRBV29-1
d_gene: .
abundance: .
len: 14
CDR3nt: TGCAGCGTTGGAGAAGGTTCCTCCACAGATACGCAGTATTTT
CDR3aa: CSVGEGSSTDTQYF

j_gene: TRBJ1-2
v_gene: TRBV4-1
d_gene: .
abundance: .
len: 15
CDR3nt: TGCGCCAGCAGCCAAGACCCATCGCGGGAAGGTGGCTACACCTTC
CDR3aa: CASSQDPSREGGYTF

j_gene: TRBJ1-1
v_gene: TRBV13
d_gene: .
abundance: .
len: 14
CDR3nt: TGTGCCAGCAGCGCCGGACGGCCCAACACTGAAGCTTTCTTT
CDR3aa: CASSAGRPNTEAFF

j_gene: TRBJ2-3
v_gene: TRBV10-3
d_gene: .
abundance: .
len: 13
CDR3nt: TGTGCCATCAGAGCCGGGACTACAGATACGCAGTATTTT
CDR3aa: CAIRAGTTDTQYF

j_gene: TRBJ2-1
v_gene: TRBV9
d_gene: .
abundance: .
len: 18
CDR3nt: TGTGCCAGCAGCGTAGGAAATCTTGCGACTAACCCCTACAATGAGCAGTTCTTC
CDR3aa: CASSVGNLATNPYNEQFF

j_gene: TRBJ1-2
v_gene: TRBV20-1
d_gene: .
abundance: .
len: 14
CDR3nt: TGCAGTGCTAGAGATACGCGCAATAACTATGGCTACACCTTC
CDR3aa: CSARDTRNNYGYTF